This TCR beta chain appears in the sequencing data of a study of blood T cell repertoires in COVID-19 (dated by TCRdb to 2018 to 2020). About the full investigation: The collaborator samples originated in the United States, Italy and Spain and spanned the acute and convalescent phases of COVID-19. Where available, HLA class I and class II types were obtained from metadata supplied by the sample provider rather than from assay-based typing. A freely available public database, intended as a resource for researchers studying the immune response to SARS-CoV-2, is where the repertoires were released. The dataset comprised deeply sampled blood TCRbeta repertoires from subjects exposed to, actively infected with, or recovered from COVID-19. Samples were obtained from the ongoing ImmuneRACE study (first 160 participants) and from 1,200 or so subjects provided by 6 global collaborators. The prospective study material was composed of cDNA or gDNA derived from T cells, B-cell-depleted T cells, or PBMCs. Nearly every sample came with metadata listing a de-identified subject ID, COVID-19 status, age in years and sex.

Collaborating institutions collected whole blood in K2EDTA tubes following their own protocols. For TCRbeta analysis, collaborator samples were shipped as frozen whole blood, as isolated PBMCs, or as DNA extracted from either sample type. This clone was counted only a few times. No cognate antigen has been identified for it. There are no base qualities to consult, and no much larger clone falls within one base. The germline V gene provides CDR1 SNHLY and CDR2 FYNNEI. Trimming accounts for 4 bases at V and 2 bases at J, while the number of junction bases matched to no gene is 2. The CDR3 spans 14 residues, from the cysteine through the phenylalanine. The retained sequence is limited to the CDR3, 42 bases, with the frame set at the first base. The immunoSEQ Assay, a bias-controlled multiplex PCR, was used to amplify TCRbeta CDR3 regions from genomic DNA. The authors processed their data as follows. Within the assay, amplification of reference gene primers was used to estimate how many nucleated cells each sample contained. Sequence reads were collapsed and filtered to measure the absolute abundance of every unique TCRbeta CDR3 rearrangement. For each sample, productive Simpson clonality was calculated as the square root of Simpson's diversity index across productive rearrangements. TCRdb retrieved this table from immuneACCESS and kept in-frame rearrangements only. Not all clones are present; in checked studies, unresolved V genes account for under half, and no reason is known for the remainder. V and J calls and clone size are copied from that table; D and trimming were computed from the DNA. The sample contains about 70,000 clones, over 65% of them found a single time. 0.83% of the sample belongs to the ten largest clones.

The paper as a whole reports these results and caveats: Clinical and demographic metadata were provided uncurated, with the amount varying by source and participant.

The chain links TRBV2 with TRBJ1-5, and TRBD1 aligns with 7 junction nucleotides. The sequence was obtained from a woman in her 70s with acute or convalescent COVID-19. The sample consisted of peripheral blood. In nucleotide form, the sequence is TGTGCCAGCAGTGGTACAGGGGGCAATCAGCCCCAGCATTTT. This translates into CASSGTGGNQPQHF.